This TCR beta chain was obtained from a study of blood T cell repertoires in COVID-19. The wider study: From the United States, Italy and Spain came samples of acute and convalescent COVID-19. T cells, B-cell-depleted T cells, or PBMCs provided the cDNA or gDNA that served as material.

Per the original methods: Estimates of nucleated cell counts were drawn from the amplification of reference gene primers. The table came from immunoSEQ multiplex PCR; TCRdb's copy has only in-frame clones and leaves some out. V, J and clone size were drawn from that table, and D and trimming were deduced from the DNA. The data contain 75,000 to 95,000 clones, about 90% of them singletons. V lost 4 bases and J lost 1, with 11 bases in between. This CDR3 has 15 amino acids. Germline CDR1 SGDLS, CDR2 YYNGEE. The specimen was peripheral blood. The clonotype comes from a man aged 45-65 years with active COVID-19. The chain carries TRBV9 and TRBJ2-2; D perhaps matches TRBD1 (5 bases). The CDR3 DNA reads TGTGCCAGCAGCCCCGGCGGACAGAACACCGGGGAGCTGTTTTTT. Translating it yields CASSPGGQNTGELFF.